Listed here are 28 T cell receptor beta chains from one sample, sequenced in a study of blood T cells in healthy people across ages. A second PCR, run for about 7 to 11 cycles, used a sample-barcoded 5' primer plus a J-beta primer mix. TCRdb passed the 5' RACE reads through MiXCR, listing each CDR3 protein once. The top ten clones hold over 10% of a sample with approximately 880,000 distinct CDR3 sequences, around 48% of them seen once. The source material was blood. All receptors derive from a young man in good health.

The table lists this clonotype with a few counts. V and J are TRBV3-1 and TRBJ1-6; 7 bases agree with TRBD1. The CDR3 has 13 residues. Looked up from germline, CDR1 is LGHDT and CDR2 is YNNKEL (reference sequence). J gave up 10 bases and V 10 bases, and 10 bases lay outside the gene matches. The chain's CDR3 is CATGDSSQSPLHF. The CDR3 nucleotides are TGTGCCACCGGGGACAGCTCCCAGTCACCCCTCCACTTT.

The chain combines TRBV21-1 with TRBJ2-7; TRBD2, the D gene given by the table, was not confirmed from the DNA. TRBV21-1 has pseudogene status. The CDR3 has 14 amino acids. CDR3 loop: CASSKKGQTYEQYF. The CDR3 DNA reads as TGTGCCAGCAGCAAGAAAGGGCAAACCTACGAGCAGTACTTC.

This clonotype was detected many times. The chain combines TRBV29-1 with TRBJ2-1; D ambiguous. The V gene lost 4 bases and the J gene lost 5 bases, with 3 bases spanning the gap. The CDR3 loop spans 10 amino acids. CDR1 and CDR2 (germline): SQVTM, ANQGSEA. The CDR3 is CSVANNEQFF. The CDR3 nucleotides are TGCAGCGTTGCAAACAATGAGCAGTTCTTC.

This chain connects TRBV11-2 to TRBJ2-1; TRBD2 matches at 7 bases. Germline V gives CDR1 SGHAT, CDR2 FQNNGV. The J segment lost 2 bases and the V segment lost 4 bases, leaving 11 bases of the junction unmatched. The CDR3 runs 17 residues. The CDR3 nucleotides read TGTGCCAGCAGCTCTGGTGTGGGGGGGGTCCCCTACAATGAGCAGTTCTTC. This sequence encodes CASSSGVGGVPYNEQFF.

The count of this clonotype is one. V and J are TRBV3-1 and TRBJ2-1; the match to TRBD2 covers 8 bases. Matching the DNA end better, TRBJ2-7 makes the J call doubtful. The CDR3 extends over 16 amino acids. Germline V gene data show CDR1 as LGHDT and CDR2 as YNNKEL (reference sequence). The CDR3 loop reads CASSQDLAGTHNEQYF. The CDR3, as DNA: TGTGCCAGCAGCCAAGATCTAGCGGGTACCCACAATGAGCAGTACTTC.

J is TRBJ1-2 and V is TRBV24-1, with a tentative D call TRBD1 (5 bases). Trimming took off 4 bases at V and 6 bases at J, with 17 bases between the two ends. The germline V gene has CDR1 KGHDR and CDR2 SFDVKD. This CDR3 region has 15 residues. DNA of the CDR3: TGTGCCACCAGTGACCCCGGGACCTCGGGGCATGGCTACACCTTC. Translated, it gives CATSDPGTSGHGYTF.

This clonotype was seen more than once but under ten times. The V and J genes are TRBV5-1 and TRBJ2-1; D uncertain. V lost 2 bases and J 6 bases, leaving 12 bases between the germline ends. Germline V gene sequence: CDR1 SGHRS, CDR2 YFSETQ. CDR3 length: 14 amino acids. Here the CDR3 reads CASSLAPLGNEQFF. The CDR3 DNA is TGCGCCAGCAGCTTAGCCCCGTTGGGCAATGAGCAGTTCTTC.

This sequence joins TRBV12-3 or TRBV12-4 and TRBJ2-3; D might be TRBD2 (5 bases). The CDR3 spans 15 residues. Trimming left V 2 bases short and J 4 bases short, with 13 bases between. The CDR3 DNA sequence: TGTGCCAGCAGTTTAAACGGGGTGCAAGCAGATACGCAGTATTTT. Protein: CASSLNGVQADTQYF.

This clonotype was recorded only once. The chain links TRBV3-1 to TRBJ2-2; D remains unclear. Trimming stripped 4 bases from V and 5 bases from J, with 11 bases between. Germline CDR1 and CDR2: LGHDT and YNNKEL (reference sequence). CDR3 length equals 14 residues. The CDR3 DNA follows: TGTGCCAGCAGCCCGCGGTTTGAGACCGGGGAGCTGTTTTTT. Amino acids: CASSPRFETGELFF.

About this clonotype: The junction and the germline gene differ at one end; a read error may be behind it. The V and J genes are TRBV14 and TRBJ2-1; 7 bases fit TRBD1. Germline CDR1 is SGHDN and CDR2 is FVKESK. The CDR3 loop spans 15 amino acids. The CDR3 sequence is CASSPDRVAHNKQFF. CDR3 DNA: TGTGCCAGCAGCCCAGACAGGGTCGCCCACAATAAGCAGTTCTTC. The whole variable domain, filled in from reference TRBV14 and TRBJ2-1, reads EAGVTQFPSHSVIEKGQTVTLRCDPISGHDNLYWYRRVMGKEIKFLLHFVKESKQDESGMPNNRFLAERTGGTYSTLKVQPAELEDSGVYFCASSPDRVAHNKQFFGPGTRLTVL.

The genes are TRBV5-5 and TRBJ1-4, with unresolved D. The CDR3 runs to 14 residues. The germline CDR1 and CDR2 sequences are SGHKS and YYEKEE (reference sequence). The V end lost 1 base, the J end lost 15 bases, and 19 bases lay between the germline ends. Written as DNA, the CDR3 is TGTGCCAGCAGCTTGTCTGACCGTCAAAACTATGTGTTTTTT. Encoded protein: CASSLSDRQNYVFF.

V gene TRBV18 combines with J gene TRBJ2-3; 9 nucleotides line up with TRBD2. J gave up 4 bases and V 3 bases, and 11 bases lay outside the gene matches. The CDR3 is 17 amino acids. CDR1 and CDR2 (germline): KGHSH, LQKENI. CDR3 in DNA: TGTGCCAGCTCACCCAATATACGCGGGGGGGCCGCAGATACGCAGTATTTT. Its protein is CASSPNIRGGAADTQYF.

This chain joins TRBV7-9 and TRBJ2-7; tentative D call: TRBD2 (5 bases). Germline V gene data show CDR1 as SEHNR and CDR2 as FQNEAQ (reference sequence). Trimming left V 5 bases short and J 7 bases short, with 15 bases between. This CDR3 contains 13 residues. The CDR3 loop is CASSIRGYNEQYF. For the CDR3, the DNA is TGTGCCAGCAGCATCCGGGGATACAATGAGCAGTACTTC. Filled out from reference TRBV7-9 and TRBJ2-7, the complete variable domain reads DTGVSQNPRHKITKRGQNVTFRCDPISEHNRLYWYRQTLGQGPEFLTYFQNEAQLEKSRLLSDRFSAERPKGSFSTLEIQRTEQGDSAMYLCASSIRGYNEQYFGPGTRLTVT.

This clonotype was seen a few times. This sequence joins TRBV18 and TRBJ2-1; maybe TRBD2 (6 bases). This CDR3 contains 16 residues. The V end lost 3 bases, the J end lost 5 bases, and 17 bases lay between the germline ends. Germline CDR1 and CDR2: KGHSH and LQKENI. CDR3 DNA sequence: TGTGCCAGCTCACCGGGCTTACTAGCCGTGAACAATGAGCAGTTCTTC. It specifies CASSPGLLAVNNEQFF.

The table lists this clonotype with many counts. This chain links TRBV27 with TRBJ1-5; D remains unclear. The germline V gene encodes CDR1 MNHEY and CDR2 SMNVEV (reference sequence). The V gene lost 0 bases and the J gene lost 4 bases, with 7 bases spanning the gap. This CDR3 region has 14 residues. The CDR3 sequence is CASSLSGRNQPQHF. The CDR3 bases are TGTGCCAGCAGTTTATCGGGCAGGAATCAGCCCCAGCATTTT.

This clonotype was detected a few times. The chain carries TRBV20-1 and TRBJ2-4; D may be TRBD2 (7 bases). CDR3 length equals 15 residues. The V end lost 5 bases, the J end lost 0 bases, and 14 bases lay between the germline ends. In germline, CDR1 is DFQATT, CDR2 SNEGSKA (reference sequence). For the CDR3, the DNA is TGCAGTGCTTTTGGGGGGGGGCTAGCCAAAAACATTCAGTACTTC. Residues: CSAFGGGLAKNIQYF.

This clonotype was seen more than once but under ten times. This sequence joins TRBV11-3 and TRBJ2-4, with no clear D. CDR3 size: 14 residues. V was shortened by 6 bases and J by 1 base, with 10 bases between the two germline ends. CDR1 is SGHNT, CDR2 YENEEA, per germline. The CDR3, as DNA: TGTGCCAGCAGACAGATTGGCGCCAAAAACATTCAGTACTTC. Translation gives CASRQIGAKNIQYF.

This sequence joins TRBV4-1 and TRBJ1-6; D not resolved. Germline V CDR1 and CDR2: MGHRA, YSYEKL. The CDR3 has 16 amino acids. V was clipped by 0 bases and J by 7 bases, with 13 bases between them. The CDR3 region has the DNA TGCGCCAGCAGCCAAGAGTACCGGGGTACAAATTCACCCCTCCACTTT. Protein product: CASSQEYRGTNSPLHF.

The V and J genes are TRBV20-1 and TRBJ2-5, with D maybe TRBD2 (5 bases). This CDR3 spans 13 amino acids. Germline assignment: CDR1 DFQATT and CDR2 SNEGSKA (reference sequence). Trimming pared 3 bases from V and 0 bases from J, leaving 8 bases between. The CDR3 reads CSASEADQETQYF. As DNA, the CDR3 is TGCAGTGCTAGTGAAGCGGACCAAGAGACCCAGTACTTC.

This chain links TRBV6-1 with TRBJ2-7, with TRBD1 matching 8 bases. The CDR3 extends over 13 amino acids. J was trimmed by 2 bases and V by 8 bases; bases with no gene match: 5. Germline V gene lookup returns CDR1 MNHNS and CDR2 SASEGT. The CDR3 loop reads CASGTGRTYEQYF. The CDR3 DNA is TGTGCCAGCGGGACAGGTCGGACCTACGAGCAGTACTTC.

Concerning this clonotype itself: Possible read error: a much larger clone is one base away. The rearrangement uses TRBV4-3 and TRBJ2-7; a weak D match, TRBD2 (6 bases). The ends were cut back, 5 bases at V and 7 bases at J, with 15 bases in the middle. Germline values: CDR1 LGHNA, CDR2 YSLEER. This CDR3 spans 13 amino acids. CDR3 sequence reads: CASSAKSGLEQYF. The CDR3 DNA reads TGCGCCAGCAGCGCCAAGTCCGGACTAGAGCAGTACTTC.

The chain recombines TRBV7-9 with TRBJ1-1; D is unclear. The length of the CDR3 is 12 residues. V shed 1 base and J shed 10 bases, with 10 bases lying between them. Germline CDR1 is SEHNR and CDR2 is FQNEAQ (reference sequence). The CDR3 region is CASSLVMATAFF. CDR3 in DNA: TGTGCCAGCAGCTTAGTAATGGCGACAGCTTTCTTT. Complete variable domain (other parts from reference TRBV7-9 and TRBJ1-1): DTGVSQNPRHKITKRGQNVTFRCDPISEHNRLYWYRQTLGQGPEFLTYFQNEAQLEKSRLLSDRFSAERPKGSFSTLEIQRTEQGDSAMYLCASSLVMATAFFGQGTRLTVV.

Written as DNA, the CDR3 is TGTGCCAGCAGTCCAAAGGACGGTTCTAACTATGGCTACACCTTC. This translates into CASSPKDGSNYGYTF. The rearrangement uses TRBV7-2 and TRBJ1-2; D is ambiguous. The germline V gene encodes CDR1 SGHTA and CDR2 FQGNSA. This CDR3 has 15 amino acids. Trimming removed 6 bases from V and 0 bases from J, with 14 bases in between.

This clonotype was counted only a few times. This chain links TRBV5-1 with TRBJ2-7; no clear D gene. V lost 4 bases, J lost 1 base, and 15 bases lay in between. The CDR3 runs 15 residues. The germline CDR1 and CDR2 sequences are SGHRS and YFSETQ. The CDR3 sequence is CASSAIAMPSYEQYF. The CDR3, as DNA: TGCGCCAGCAGCGCGATAGCTATGCCATCCTACGAGCAGTACTTC.

Points on this clonotype: A read error may explain this, as a much larger clone is one base away. The J gene is TRBJ2-5, the V gene TRBV14, with D perhaps given as TRBD1 or TRBD2 (5 bases each). In germline, CDR1 is SGHDN, CDR2 FVKESK. This CDR3 is 14 amino acids long. CDR3 region: CASRPTGPQGTQYF. In nucleotides, the CDR3 is TGTGCCAGCAGACCGACGGGGCCCCAAGGGACCCAGTACTTC.

Turning to this clonotype: One base away lies a much larger clone, so this may be a sequencing read error. V is TRBV29-1 and J is TRBJ2-3; 9 bases match TRBD1. Germline CDR1 SQVTM, CDR2 ANQGSEA. The CDR3 covers 14 residues. CDR3 amino acids: CGVVGQGTTDTQYF. CDR3 DNA sequence: TGCGGCGTTGTAGGACAGGGGACCACAGATACGCAGTATTTT.

Of note for this clonotype: Given a much more abundant clone one base away, this may be a read error. Written as DNA, the CDR3 is TGTGCCAACAGCGCCTACAGGGAGGCAGCCTACGAGCAGTACTTC. Its translation: CANSAYREAAYEQYF. The chain is built from TRBV9 and TRBJ2-7; D possibly uses TRBD1 or TRBD2 (6 bases each). CDR1 and CDR2 from the germline V gene are SGDLS and YYNGEE. CDR3 size: 15 residues.

This clonotype was picked up one time. One end of the junction fails to match germline, which may point to a read error. The CDR3 loop reads CASSDSDRGHEQYF. The CDR3 DNA sequence: TGTGCCAGCAGTGACTCGGACAGGGGCCACGAGCAGTACTTC. The V and J genes are TRBV6-5 and TRBJ2-5, with TRBD1 identical over 9 bases. The J call could be wrong; TRBJ2-7 is a better fit for the DNA end. Germline V CDR1 and CDR2: MNHEY, SVGAGI. CDR3 length equals 14 residues.